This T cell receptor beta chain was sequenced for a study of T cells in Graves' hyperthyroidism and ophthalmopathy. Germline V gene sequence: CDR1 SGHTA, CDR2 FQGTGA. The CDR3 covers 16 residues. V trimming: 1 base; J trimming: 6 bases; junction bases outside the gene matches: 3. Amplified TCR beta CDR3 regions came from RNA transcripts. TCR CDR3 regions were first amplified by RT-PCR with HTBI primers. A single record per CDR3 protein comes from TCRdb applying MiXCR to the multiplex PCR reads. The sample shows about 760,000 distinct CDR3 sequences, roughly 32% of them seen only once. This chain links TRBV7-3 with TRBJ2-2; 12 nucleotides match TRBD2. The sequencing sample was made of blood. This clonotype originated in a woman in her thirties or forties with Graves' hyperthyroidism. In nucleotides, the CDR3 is TGTGCCAGCAGCTTAAGTCCTAGCGGGAGGGCCGGGGAGCTGTTTTTT. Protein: CASSLSPSGRAGELFF.